The 13 T cell receptor beta chains below were found in one sample sequenced in a study of spatial heterogeneity in lung cancer. Time point meaning: sample taken at primary tumor resection. Using its own MiXCR run on the 5' RACE reads, TCRdb lists one record per CDR3 protein. The sample has approximately 9,400 distinct CDR3 sequences; approximately 5% are singletons. The material was PBMCs, obtained at surgery. The receptors here all came from a male donor with early-stage non-small cell lung cancer.

This clonotype was detected ten times or more. This chain joins TRBV20-1 and TRBJ1-5; 7 bases agree with TRBD1. CDR1 and CDR2 (germline): DFQATT, SNEGSKA (reference sequence). V gave up 3 bases and J gave up 5 bases; unmatched junction bases: 1. This CDR3 spans 12 amino acids. CDR3 DNA: TGCAGTGCTAGCCAGGGGGATCAGCCCCAGCATTTT. This translates into CSASQGDQPQHF.

The V gene is TRBV4-3, the J gene TRBJ1-4; D gene unclear. Trimming removed 4 bases from V and 8 bases from J, with 14 bases in between. In germline, CDR1 is LGHNA, CDR2 YSLEER. The CDR3 has 14 amino acids. The CDR3 loop reads CASSPDGVGEKLFF. The CDR3 DNA reads as TGCGCCAGCAGCCCGGACGGGGTAGGCGAAAAACTGTTTTTT.

This clonotype was observed at least ten times. The CDR3 loop reads CASSQESQTLYEQYF. The CDR3 nucleotides read TGCGCCAGCAGCCAAGAGTCCCAGACCCTTTACGAGCAGTACTTC. This sequence joins TRBV4-1 and TRBJ2-7; D remains ambiguous. Trimming pared 0 bases from V and 4 bases from J, leaving 13 bases between. The CDR3 loop spans 15 amino acids. The germline V gene encodes CDR1 MGHRA and CDR2 YSYEKL.

This clonotype came up many times. The CDR3 nucleotides are TGTGCCAGCAGCTTAGGCCCAGGAGCGTCACCCCTCCACTTT. Its protein is CASSLGPGASPLHF. This chain uses TRBV11-3 with TRBJ1-6; no clear D. The CDR3 consists of 14 residues. The V gene's germline CDR1 is SGHNT and CDR2 YENEEA. Between the trimmed V and J ends, which lost 1 base and 10 bases, there was a span of 11 bases.

Ten or more counts support this clonotype. CDR3 in amino acids: CASSPHGDRDYGYTF. In nucleotides, the CDR3 is TGTGCCAGCAGCCCACACGGCGACAGGGACTATGGCTACACCTTC. The chain has TRBV7-2 and TRBJ1-2; 7 bases fit TRBD1. Germline loops: CDR1 SGHTA, CDR2 FQGNSA. Trimming removed 5 bases from V and 3 bases from J; junction bases left unmatched: 9. The CDR3 spans 15 residues. The full variable domain, in which reference TRBV7-2 and TRBJ1-2 provide the parts outside the CDR3, is GAGVSQSPSNKVTEKGKDVELRCDPISGHTALYWYRQSLGQGLEFLIYFQGNSAPDKSGLPSDRFSAERTGGSVSTLTIQRTQQEDSAVYLCASSPHGDRDYGYTFGSGTRLTVV.

The chain uses TRBV7-9 and TRBJ2-3; a weak D match, TRBD1 (6 bases). V shed 3 bases and J shed 4 bases, with 20 bases lying between them. CDR1 SEHNR and CDR2 FQNEAQ come from the germline V gene (reference sequence). This CDR3 comprises 17 residues. In DNA form, the CDR3 reads TGTGCCAGCAGCTTTAAACCCGGGACACCAAAGGCAGATACGCAGTATTTT. This sequence encodes CASSFKPGTPKADTQYF.

This clonotype has at least ten counts. The chain recombines TRBV20-1 with TRBJ2-5; D may match TRBD1 or TRBD2 (5 bases each). V was pared by 1 base and J by 2 bases, with 11 bases between. CDR1 is DFQATT, CDR2 SNEGSKA, per germline (reference sequence). The CDR3 length is 14 residues. This chain's CDR3 is CSARGGIAQETQYF. As DNA, the CDR3 is TGCAGTGCTAGAGGGGGGATTGCACAAGAGACCCAGTACTTC.

In its sample, this clonotype was seen many times. V is TRBV20-1 and J is TRBJ2-1; 10 bases are shared with TRBD2. Trimming took 0 bases from V and 3 from J; bases not matched to a gene: 5. Germline-derived CDR1 and CDR2 are DFQATT and SNEGSKA (reference sequence). The CDR3 covers 16 residues. CDR3 DNA: TGCAGTGCTAGAGAGGCTAGCGGGGGCCTCTACAATGAGCAGTTCTTC. It specifies CSAREASGGLYNEQFF.

This clonotype has ten or more counts. The rearrangement links TRBV10-2 to TRBJ2-6; D is ambiguous. There are 13 residues in the CDR3. V lost 7 bases to trimming and J lost 0 bases, with 4 bases between them. Germline V gene data show CDR1 as WSHSY and CDR2 as SAAADI. The CDR3, as DNA: TGCGCCAGCAAAGTCTCTGGGGCCAACGTCCTGACTTTC. Its protein is CASKVSGANVLTF.

This clonotype has ten or more counts. The V call is TRBV28, the J call TRBJ1-2; D remains ambiguous. Per the germline V gene, CDR1 is MDHEN and CDR2 is SYDVKM. V dropped 6 bases and J dropped 1 base, with 12 bases sitting between them. The CDR3 covers 14 residues. CDR3 coding DNA: TGTGCCAGCAGACCCGCCGGGATTAACTATGGCTACACCTTC. Protein: CASRPAGINYGYTF.

This clonotype has at least ten counts. The chain carries TRBV14 and TRBJ1-2, with 7 bases identical to TRBD1. CDR3 size: 13 residues. V was pared by 1 base and J by 4 bases, with 0 bases of the junction left unmatched. Germline CDR1 and CDR2: SGHDN and FVKESK. DNA for the CDR3: TGTGCCAGCAGCCAAGGACAGGGCTATGGCTACACCTTC. Translated, it gives CASSQGQGYGYTF.

This clonotype was detected ten times or more. The chain uses TRBV20-1 and TRBJ2-5; D remains unclear. V lost 6 bases, J lost 6 bases, and 17 bases lay in between. Germline lookup yields CDR1 DFQATT and CDR2 SNEGSKA (reference sequence). The CDR3 has 13 amino acids. CDR3 sequence reads: CSAKLAALKTQYF. The CDR3 DNA follows: TGCAGTGCCAAGTTGGCAGCATTGAAGACCCAGTACTTC.

In this sample, this clonotype turned up a few times. The CDR3 spells CASSTYGGAVAGELFF. The CDR3 DNA reads as TGTGCCAGCAGTACCTACGGGGGGGCGGTCGCCGGGGAGCTGTTTTTT. The chain is built from TRBV2 and TRBJ2-2, with 8 bases fitting TRBD2. Germline V CDR1 and CDR2: SNHLY, FYNNEI. The CDR3 has 16 residues. V gave up 5 bases and J gave up 6 bases; unmatched junction bases: 11.